This TCR beta chain was sequenced during a study of T cells in Graves' hyperthyroidism and ophthalmopathy. Whole-study findings and limits: Expanded thyroid clonotypes (above 0.001) were mostly also found in blood.

In patients aged 18 to 65, hyperthyroidism was newly diagnosed, with duration under 2 months. Clinical symptoms, serum thyroxine and TRAb, thyroid ultrasound and orbital computed tomography were used for the diagnoses. PBMCs were obtained from 10 ml fresh peripheral blood. It was RNA transcripts that yielded the amplified TCR beta CDR3 regions. The HTBI primer set drove a first-round RT-PCR of the TCR CDR3. One entry per CDR3 protein results from TCRdb running MiXCR on the multiplex PCR reads. Of just under 750,000 distinct CDR3 sequences listed, 30% to 40% are singletons. In regard to this clonotype: Its specificity is not known.

V dropped 7 bases and J dropped 6 bases, with 16 bases sitting between them. Germline CDR1 is MNHEY and CDR2 is SVGAGI. The CDR3 has 13 residues. The V gene is TRBV6-5, the J gene TRBJ2-7; D possibly corresponds to TRBD1 (5 bases). Source material: blood. This TCR derives from a middle-aged woman with Graves' hyperthyroidism. This CDR3 is CASNSVQGSEQYF. Written as DNA, the CDR3 is TGTGCCAGCAATTCGGTGCAGGGTAGCGAGCAGTACTTC.